This TCR beta chain comes out of a study of blood T cell repertoires in COVID-19. Study information: Collection of acute and convalescent COVID-19 samples took place in the United States, Italy and Spain.

How the authors handled the data: Nucleated cell counts were estimated from reference gene primer amplification. Produced via immunoSEQ multiplex PCR; TCRdb's table is partial and in-frame only. V and J calls and clone size are copied from that table; D and trimming were computed from the DNA. Of about 190,000 clones in the sample, 78% were seen once. The CDR3 contains 14 residues. Germline lookup yields CDR1 KGHSH and CDR2 LQKENI. The ends were cut back, 3 bases at V and 7 bases at J, with 13 bases in the middle. The sequence came from a woman of 80 years or more with active or convalescent COVID-19. Sequencing input: peripheral blood. The chain is built from TRBV18 and TRBJ2-1, with a weak D call TRBD1 (6 bases). CDR3 coding DNA: TGTGCCAGCTCACCCCAGGGGAGTCGGAATGAGCAGTTCTTC. It translates to CASSPQGSRNEQFF.